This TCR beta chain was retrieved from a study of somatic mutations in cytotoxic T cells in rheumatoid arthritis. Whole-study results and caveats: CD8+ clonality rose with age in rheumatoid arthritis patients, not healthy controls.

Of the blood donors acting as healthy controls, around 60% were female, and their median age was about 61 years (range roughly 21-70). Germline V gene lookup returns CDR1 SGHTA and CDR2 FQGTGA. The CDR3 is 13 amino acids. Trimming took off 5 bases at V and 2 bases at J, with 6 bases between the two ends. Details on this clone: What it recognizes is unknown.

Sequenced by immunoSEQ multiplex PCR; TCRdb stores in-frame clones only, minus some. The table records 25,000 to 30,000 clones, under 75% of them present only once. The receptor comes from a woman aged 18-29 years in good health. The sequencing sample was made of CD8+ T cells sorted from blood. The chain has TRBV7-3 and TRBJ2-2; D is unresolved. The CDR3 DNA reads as TGTGCCAGCAGCGCCGATAACACCGGGGAGCTGTTTTTT. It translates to CASSADNTGELFF.